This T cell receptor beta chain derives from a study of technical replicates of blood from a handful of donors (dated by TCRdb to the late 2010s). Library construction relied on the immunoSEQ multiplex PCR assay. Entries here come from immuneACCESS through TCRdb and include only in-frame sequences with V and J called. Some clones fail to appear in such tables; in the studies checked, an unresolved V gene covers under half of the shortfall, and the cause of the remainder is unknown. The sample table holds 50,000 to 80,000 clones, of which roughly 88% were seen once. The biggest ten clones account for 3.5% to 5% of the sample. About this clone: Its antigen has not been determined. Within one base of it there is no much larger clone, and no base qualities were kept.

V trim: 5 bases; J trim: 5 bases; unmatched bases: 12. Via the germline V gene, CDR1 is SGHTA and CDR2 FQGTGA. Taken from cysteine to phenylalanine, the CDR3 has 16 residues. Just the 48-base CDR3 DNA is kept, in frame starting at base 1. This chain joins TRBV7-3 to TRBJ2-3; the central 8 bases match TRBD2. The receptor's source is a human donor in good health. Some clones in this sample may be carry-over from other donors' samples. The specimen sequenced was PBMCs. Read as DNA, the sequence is TGTGCCAGCAGCGCACCTCGGGAGGGGGGCAGAGATACGCAGTATTTT. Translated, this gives CASSAPREGGRDTQYF.